The clone carrying this T cell receptor beta chain was counted once. This entry is derived from a study of blood T cell repertoires in COVID-19. Overall study: Collection of acute and convalescent COVID-19 samples took place in the United States, Italy and Spain. PBMCs, B-cell-depleted T cells, or T cells provided the cDNA or gDNA that made up the material.

In the study's own analysis: Reference gene primers were amplified, and this amplification served to estimate nucleated cell counts. Produced via immunoSEQ multiplex PCR; TCRdb's table is partial and in-frame only. That table is the source of V, J and clone size, and D and trimming were worked out from the DNA. The table has fewer than 450,000 clones, around nine tenths seen once. Germline CDR1 reads LNHDA; CDR2 reads SQIVND (reference sequence). J lost 3 bases, V lost 6 bases, and 13 bases had no gene match. This CDR3 region has 16 residues. The material sequenced was peripheral blood. The V gene is TRBV19, the J gene TRBJ1-1, with 7 bases lining up with TRBD1. The receptor was isolated from a woman between 70 and 85 years old with COVID-19, enrolled during active disease. CDR3 DNA: TGTGCCAGTAGCCATTCAGGGGGGCTAAGGGACACTGAAGCTTTCTTT. This codes for CASSHSGGLRDTEAFF.